These T cell receptor beta chains were read from a single sample in a study of cytomegalovirus exposure and HLA in healthy donors. This table comes from immunoSEQ multiplex PCR, and its TCRdb copy is limited to in-frame clones, with some not included. The table includes around 130,000 clones, more than 75% detected once. Sequencing was done on a sample of PBMCs. The receptors were sampled from a man between 35 and 55 years old in good health and CMV-seronegative. CDR3s include the opening cysteine and the closing phenylalanine or tryptophan. Fields, in order: J gene, D gene, clone size, V gene, CDR3 length, CDR3 DNA, CDR3 protein. D genes are given only for firm matches. Size is stated for part of the rows, as once, few or many counts, or as a class when the clone is expanded.

J: TRBJ2-3
D: TRBD1
size: NA
V: TRBV5-1
length: 19
DNA: TGCGCCAGCAGCTCGACCGGGACAGGGTTGTCTTACGGCACAGATACGCAGTATTTT
CDR3: CASSSTGTGLSYGTDTQYF

J: TRBJ1-2
D: NA
size: NA
V: TRBV5-1
length: 16
DNA: TGCGCCAGCAGCTTGGAACAGGGCCCCGCTTTCTATGGCTACACCTTC
CDR3: CASSLEQGPAFYGYTF

J: TRBJ1-3
D: NA
size: NA
V: TRBV7-6
length: 15
DNA: TGTGCCAGCAGCTACGACAGGTCCTCTGGAAACACCATATATTTT
CDR3: CASSYDRSSGNTIYF

J: TRBJ1-2
D: NA
size: few
V: TRBV18
length: 16
DNA: TGTGCCAGCTCACCTTGGAGACAGCAGCCTAACTATGGCTACACCTTC
CDR3: CASSPWRQQPNYGYTF

J: TRBJ1-3
D: NA
size: NA
V: TRBV6-1
length: 15
DNA: TGTGCCAGCAGTTTCCAAGGGGACTTTGGGAACACCATATATTTT
CDR3: CASSFQGDFGNTIYF

J: TRBJ1-1
D: NA
size: once
V: TRBV4-1
length: 15
DNA: TGCGCCAGCAGCCCGACGACACCTCTGAACACTGAAGCTTTCTTT
CDR3: CASSPTTPLNTEAFF

J: TRBJ1-2
D: NA
size: NA
V: TRBV7-2
length: 14
DNA: TGTGCCAGCAGCTTAGTTGGCCTAGGGGGTGGCTACACCTTC
CDR3: CASSLVGLGGGYTF

J: TRBJ2-1
D: TRBD2
size: NA
V: TRBV6-5
length: 14
DNA: TGTGCCAGCAGCGGGACTAGCGGGAGATTGTGGCAGTTCTTC
CDR3: CASSGTSGRLWQFF

J: TRBJ2-3
D: TRBD1
size: NA
V: TRBV7-9
length: 15
DNA: TGTGCCAGCAGCTCCGGACAGGGTGTGCCGGATACGCAGTATTTT
CDR3: CASSSGQGVPDTQYF

J: TRBJ2-7
D: TRBD1
size: NA
V: TRBV10-3
length: 14
DNA: TGTGCCATCAAAGGGACAGGGTTTTCCTACGAGCAGTACTTC
CDR3: CAIKGTGFSYEQYF

J: TRBJ2-3
D: TRBD2
size: once
V: TRBV5-4
length: 15
DNA: TGTGCCAGCAGCTTGGTCCTAGCGGGAGCAGATACGCAGTATTTT
CDR3: CASSLVLAGADTQYF

J: TRBJ1-1
D: TRBD1
size: NA
V: TRBV29-1
length: 14
DNA: TGCAGCGTGAACCGAGGGGGCGGCGACACTGAAGCTTTCTTT
CDR3: CSVNRGGGDTEAFF

J: TRBJ2-7
D: NA
size: once
V: TRBV28
length: 13
DNA: TGTGCCAGCAGTTTATCCGCAGGCTACGAGCAGTACTTC
CDR3: CASSLSAGYEQYF

J: TRBJ2-1
D: TRBD1
size: NA
V: TRBV2
length: 13
DNA: TGTGCCAGCATGAACAGGGGATACAATGAGCAGTTCTTC
CDR3: CASMNRGYNEQFF

J: TRBJ2-4
D: TRBD2
size: NA
V: TRBV30
length: 12
DNA: TGTGCCTGGAGGCAGACTAGCGGTATTCAGTACTTC
CDR3: CAWRQTSGIQYF

J: TRBJ2-1
D: NA
size: NA
V: TRBV23-1
length: 15
DNA: TGCGCCAGCAGTCAATCGTCGGGAAGTGGAAATGAGCAGTTCTTC
CDR3: CASSQSSGSGNEQFF

J: TRBJ2-5
D: TRBD1
size: NA
V: TRBV6-5
length: 15
DNA: TGTGCCAGCAGTTACTCGAGGGGACAGGGGGAGACCCAGTACTTC
CDR3: CASSYSRGQGETQYF

J: TRBJ1-1
D: NA
size: NA
V: TRBV27
length: 14
DNA: TGTGCCAGCAGTTTAATACACGCGAACACTGAAGCTTTCTTT
CDR3: CASSLIHANTEAFF

J: TRBJ2-7
D: NA
size: once
V: TRBV6-6
length: 14
DNA: TGTGCCAGCAGGGGACACGGGATCCTAGACGAGCAGTACTTC
CDR3: CASRGHGILDEQYF

J: TRBJ2-2
D: TRBD2
size: NA
V: TRBV6-1
length: 16
DNA: TGTGCCAGCAGTGAAGGGACTAGCGGGAGGGCCGGGGAGCTGTTTTTT
CDR3: CASSEGTSGRAGELFF

J: TRBJ2-7
D: TRBD2
size: NA
V: TRBV4-3
length: 18
DNA: TGCGCCAGCAGCCAGGACACTAGCGGGTCGCGGACTCCCTACGAGCAGTACTTC
CDR3: CASSQDTSGSRTPYEQYF

J: TRBJ2-1
D: NA
size: NA
V: TRBV6-5
length: 14
DNA: TGTGCCAGCGGGGGCGCTCTACCAAACAATGAGCAGTTCTTC
CDR3: CASGGALPNNEQFF

J: TRBJ2-5
D: NA
size: once
V: TRBV9
length: 16
DNA: TGTGCCAGCAGCGTAGATGCAGGGCCGATACAAGAGACCCAGTACTTC
CDR3: CASSVDAGPIQETQYF

J: TRBJ2-3
D: NA
size: NA
V: TRBV11-2
length: 15
DNA: TGTGCCAGCAGCTTAGATCCTAGGACTATGGATACGCAGTATTTT
CDR3: CASSLDPRTMDTQYF

J: TRBJ2-3
D: TRBD1
size: few
V: TRBV5-1
length: 15
DNA: TGCGCCAGCACCTTGGGACAGGGGACCACAGATACGCAGTATTTT
CDR3: CASTLGQGTTDTQYF

J: TRBJ2-1
D: TRBD2
size: NA
V: TRBV7-9
length: 18
DNA: TGTGCCAGCAGCTTAGCGGAGGTAGCGGGGAGTTCCTACAATGAGCAGTTCTTC
CDR3: CASSLAEVAGSSYNEQFF

J: TRBJ2-2
D: NA
size: NA
V: TRBV28
length: 13
DNA: TGTGCCAGCAGTTTCAGTAACACCGGGGAGCTGTTTTTT
CDR3: CASSFSNTGELFF

J: TRBJ2-5
D: NA
size: NA
V: TRBV4-2
length: 15
DNA: TGTGCCAGCAGCCAAGATTGGCTGGACCAAGAGACCCAGTACTTC
CDR3: CASSQDWLDQETQYF

J: TRBJ1-1
D: TRBD1
size: NA
V: TRBV28
length: 14
DNA: TGTGCCAGCATTAATAGGGGGCAGAACACTGAAGCTTTCTTT
CDR3: CASINRGQNTEAFF

J: TRBJ2-5
D: NA
size: NA
V: TRBV28
length: 16
DNA: TGTGCCAGCAGTCCCCGAGGAAGAAGCGGCCAAGAGACCCAGTACTTC
CDR3: CASSPRGRSGQETQYF

J: TRBJ2-2
D: NA
size: NA
V: TRBV6-4
length: 16
DNA: TGTGCCAGCAGTGCTTTGGCAGCTAGGAACACCGGGGAGCTGTTTTTT
CDR3: CASSALAARNTGELFF

J: TRBJ2-7
D: TRBD2
size: NA
V: TRBV28
length: 17
DNA: TGTGCCAGCAGTTTAGCCACTAGCGTTATGTTTTCCTACGAGCAGTACTTC
CDR3: CASSLATSVMFSYEQYF

J: TRBJ1-5
D: NA
size: NA
V: TRBV19
length: 14
DNA: TGTGCCAGTAGTATCCGAGGGGACTTTCAGCCCCAGCATTTT
CDR3: CASSIRGDFQPQHF

J: TRBJ2-7
D: TRBD1
size: NA
V: TRBV5-1
length: 13
DNA: TGCGCCAGCAGCAATGGACAGGGCTACGAGCAGTACTTC
CDR3: CASSNGQGYEQYF